This paragraph covers one TCR beta chain sequence. This record comes from a study of blood T cell repertoires in COVID-19. The overall study: Both acute and convalescent COVID-19 samples were obtained from the United States, Italy and Spain. Sample material is recorded as cDNA or gDNA derived from T cells, B-cell-depleted T cells, or PBMCs.

Authors' data handling: Reference gene primer amplification gave estimated nucleated cell counts. TCRdb's copy holds only in-frame clones and misses some; the assay was immunoSEQ multiplex PCR. V and J calls and clone size are as listed in that table; D and trimming were resolved from the DNA. This sample has about 75,000 clones; around 83% occur once, and the top ten carry under 25%. CDR3 size: 15 residues. The V gene lost 1 base and the J gene lost 8 bases, with 15 bases spanning the gap. CDR1 is SGHRS, CDR2 YFSETQ, per germline. This clonotype was obtained from a woman between 45 and 65 years old with acute or convalescent COVID-19. Input material: peripheral blood. The rearrangement joins TRBV5-1 to TRBJ1-4; weak D call: TRBD1 (5 bases). The CDR3 sequence: CASSLSWGAEEKLFF. The CDR3, as DNA: TGCGCCAGCAGCTTGTCCTGGGGCGCGGAGGAAAAACTGTTTTTT.